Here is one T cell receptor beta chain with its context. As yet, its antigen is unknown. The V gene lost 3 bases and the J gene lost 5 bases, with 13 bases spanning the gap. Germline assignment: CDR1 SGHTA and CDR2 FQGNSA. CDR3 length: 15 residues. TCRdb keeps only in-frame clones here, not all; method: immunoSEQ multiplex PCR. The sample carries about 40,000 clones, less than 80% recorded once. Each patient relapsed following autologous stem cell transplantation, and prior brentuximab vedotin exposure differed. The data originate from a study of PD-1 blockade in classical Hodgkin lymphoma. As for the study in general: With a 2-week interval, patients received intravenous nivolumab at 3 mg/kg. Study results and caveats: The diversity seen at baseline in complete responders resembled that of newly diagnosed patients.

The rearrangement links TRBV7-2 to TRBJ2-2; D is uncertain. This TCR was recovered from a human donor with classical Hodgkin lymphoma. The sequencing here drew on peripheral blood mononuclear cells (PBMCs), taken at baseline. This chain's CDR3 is CASSFWALGTGELFF. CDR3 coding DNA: TGTGCCAGCAGCTTTTGGGCCCTGGGGACCGGGGAGCTGTTTTTT.